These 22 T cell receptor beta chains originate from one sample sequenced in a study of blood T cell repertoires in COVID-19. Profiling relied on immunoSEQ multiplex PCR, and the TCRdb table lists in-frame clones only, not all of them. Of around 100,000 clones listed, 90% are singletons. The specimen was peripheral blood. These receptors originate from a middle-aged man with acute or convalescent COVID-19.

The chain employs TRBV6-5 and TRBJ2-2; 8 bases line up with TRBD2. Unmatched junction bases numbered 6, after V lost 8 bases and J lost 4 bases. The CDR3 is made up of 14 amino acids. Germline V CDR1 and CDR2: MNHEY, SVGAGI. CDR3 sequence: CASGREGSTGELFF. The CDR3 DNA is TGTGCCAGCGGTCGGGAGGGCTCCACCGGGGAGCTGTTTTTT.

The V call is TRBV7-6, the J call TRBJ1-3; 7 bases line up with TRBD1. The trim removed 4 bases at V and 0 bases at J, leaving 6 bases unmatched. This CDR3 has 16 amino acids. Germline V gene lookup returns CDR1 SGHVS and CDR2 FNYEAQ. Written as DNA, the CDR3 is TGTGCCAGCAGCTCCTACCGGGACAGCTCTGGAAACACCATATATTTT. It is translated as CASSSYRDSSGNTIYF. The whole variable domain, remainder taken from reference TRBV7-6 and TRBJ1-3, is GAGVSQSPRYKVTKRGQDVALRCDPISGHVSLYWYRQALGQGPEFLTYFNYEAQQDKSGLPNDRFSAERPEGSISTLTIQRTEQRDSAMYRCASSSYRDSSGNTIYFGEGSWLTVV.

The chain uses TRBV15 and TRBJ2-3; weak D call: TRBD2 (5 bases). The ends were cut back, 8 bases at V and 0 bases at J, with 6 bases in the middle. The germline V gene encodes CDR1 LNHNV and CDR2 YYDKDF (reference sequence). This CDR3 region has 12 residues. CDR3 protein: CATRGSTDTQYF. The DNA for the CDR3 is TGTGCCACCCGCGGGAGCACAGATACGCAGTATTTT.

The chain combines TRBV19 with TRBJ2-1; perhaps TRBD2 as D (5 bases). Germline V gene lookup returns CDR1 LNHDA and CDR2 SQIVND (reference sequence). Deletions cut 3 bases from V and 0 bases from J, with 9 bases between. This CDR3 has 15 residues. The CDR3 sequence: CASSMGGSSYNEQFF. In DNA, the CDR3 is TGTGCCAGTAGTATGGGCGGGTCCTCCTACAATGAGCAGTTCTTC.

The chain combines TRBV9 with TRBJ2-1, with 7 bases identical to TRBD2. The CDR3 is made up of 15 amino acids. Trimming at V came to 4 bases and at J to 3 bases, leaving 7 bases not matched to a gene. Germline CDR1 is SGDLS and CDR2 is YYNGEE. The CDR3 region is CASSLAGTNYNEQFF. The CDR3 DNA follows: TGTGCCAGCAGCCTCGCCGGGACTAACTACAATGAGCAGTTCTTC.

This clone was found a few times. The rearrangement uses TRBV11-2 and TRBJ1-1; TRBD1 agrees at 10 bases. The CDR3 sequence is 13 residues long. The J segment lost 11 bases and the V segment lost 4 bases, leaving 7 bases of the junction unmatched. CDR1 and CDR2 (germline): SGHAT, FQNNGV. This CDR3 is CASSSGQGGNAFF. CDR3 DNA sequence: TGTGCCAGCAGCTCTGGACAGGGGGGTAATGCTTTCTTT.

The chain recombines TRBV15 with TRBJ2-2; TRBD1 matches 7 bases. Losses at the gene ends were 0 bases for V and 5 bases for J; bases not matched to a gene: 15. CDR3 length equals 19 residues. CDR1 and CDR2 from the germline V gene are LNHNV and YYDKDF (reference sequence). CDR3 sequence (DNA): TGTGCCACCAGCAGAGAAGGCGCGACAGGGTCTTTTTTTACCGGGGAGCTGTTTTTT. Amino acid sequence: CATSREGATGSFFTGELFF.

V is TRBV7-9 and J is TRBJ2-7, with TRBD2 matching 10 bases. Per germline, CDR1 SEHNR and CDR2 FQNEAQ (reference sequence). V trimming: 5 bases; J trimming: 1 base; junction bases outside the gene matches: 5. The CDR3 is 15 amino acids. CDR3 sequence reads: CASSPGLAVSYEQYF. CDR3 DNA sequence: TGTGCCAGCAGCCCTGGACTAGCGGTGTCCTACGAGCAGTACTTC.

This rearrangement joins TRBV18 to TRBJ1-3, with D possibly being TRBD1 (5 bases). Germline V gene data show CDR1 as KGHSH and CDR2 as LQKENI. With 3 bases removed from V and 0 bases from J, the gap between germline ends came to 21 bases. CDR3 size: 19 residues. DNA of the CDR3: TGTGCCAGCTCACCGTTTGGCGCTGGGGCGGCTTACTCTGGAAACACCATATATTTT. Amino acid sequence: CASSPFGAGAAYSGNTIYF.

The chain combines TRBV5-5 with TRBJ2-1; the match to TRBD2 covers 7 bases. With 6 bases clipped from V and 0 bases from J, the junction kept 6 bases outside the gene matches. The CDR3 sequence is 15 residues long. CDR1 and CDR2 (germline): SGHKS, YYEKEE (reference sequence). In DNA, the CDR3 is TGTGCCAGCACTTCTAGCGGCAACTCCTACAATGAGCAGTTCTTC. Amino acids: CASTSSGNSYNEQFF.

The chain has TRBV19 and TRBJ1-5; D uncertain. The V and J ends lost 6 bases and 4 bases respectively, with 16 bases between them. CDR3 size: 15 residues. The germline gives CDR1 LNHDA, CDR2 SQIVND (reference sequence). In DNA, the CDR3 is TGTGCCAGTAGGTCGGCGGGCGAACAAAATCAGCCCCAGCATTTT. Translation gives CASRSAGEQNQPQHF. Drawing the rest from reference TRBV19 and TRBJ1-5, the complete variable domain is DGGITQSPKYLFRKEGQNVTLSCEQNLNHDAMYWYRQDPGQGLRLIYYSQIVNDFQKGDIAEGYSVSREKKESFPLTVTSAQKNPTAFYLCASRSAGEQNQPQHFGDGTRLSIL.

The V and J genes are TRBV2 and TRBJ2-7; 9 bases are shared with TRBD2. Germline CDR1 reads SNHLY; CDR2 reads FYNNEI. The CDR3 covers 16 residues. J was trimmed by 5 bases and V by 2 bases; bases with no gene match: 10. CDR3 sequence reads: CASSEPAGGLGDEQYF. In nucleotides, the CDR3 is TGTGCCAGCAGTGAACCAGCGGGAGGTCTGGGGGACGAGCAGTACTTC.

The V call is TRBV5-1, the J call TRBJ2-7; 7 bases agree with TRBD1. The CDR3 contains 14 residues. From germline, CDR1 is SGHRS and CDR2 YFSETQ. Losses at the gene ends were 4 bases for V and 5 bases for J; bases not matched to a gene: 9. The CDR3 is CASSPPRGRDEQYF. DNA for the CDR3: TGCGCCAGCAGCCCTCCGAGGGGGCGGGACGAGCAGTACTTC.

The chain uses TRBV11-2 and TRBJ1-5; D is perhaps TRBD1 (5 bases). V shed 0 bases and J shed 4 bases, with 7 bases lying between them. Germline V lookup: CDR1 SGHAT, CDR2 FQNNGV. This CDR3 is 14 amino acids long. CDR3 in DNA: TGTGCCAGCAGCTTAGAACCAGGGAATCAGCCCCAGCATTTT. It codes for CASSLEPGNQPQHF.

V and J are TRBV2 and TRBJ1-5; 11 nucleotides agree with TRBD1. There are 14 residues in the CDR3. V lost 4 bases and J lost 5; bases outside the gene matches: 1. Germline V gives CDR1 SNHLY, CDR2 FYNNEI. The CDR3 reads CASSGTGGYQPQHF. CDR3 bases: TGTGCCAGCAGTGGGACAGGGGGCTATCAGCCCCAGCATTTT.

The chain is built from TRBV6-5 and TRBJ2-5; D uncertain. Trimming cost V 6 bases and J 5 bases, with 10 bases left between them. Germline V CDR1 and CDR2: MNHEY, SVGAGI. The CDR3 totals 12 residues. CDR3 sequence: CASSPPGETQYF. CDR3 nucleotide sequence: TGTGCCAGCAGCCCACCGGGTGAGACCCAGTACTTC.

CDR3 region: CASSLWAGRGLGQPQHF. In DNA form, the CDR3 reads TGTGCCAGCAGCTTGTGGGCTGGCAGGGGGCTAGGTCAGCCCCAGCATTTT. J is TRBJ1-5 and V is TRBV5-8; TRBD1 aligns across 8 bases. With V trimmed by 1 base and J by 6 bases, 12 bases remained unmatched. CDR1 and CDR2 from the germline V gene are SGHTS and YDEGEE. This CDR3 comprises 17 residues.

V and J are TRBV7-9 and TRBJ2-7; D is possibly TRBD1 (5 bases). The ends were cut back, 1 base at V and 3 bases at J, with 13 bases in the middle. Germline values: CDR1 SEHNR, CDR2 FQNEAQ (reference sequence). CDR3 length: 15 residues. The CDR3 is CASSLGFGQGYEQYF. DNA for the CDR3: TGTGCCAGCAGCTTAGGGTTTGGCCAGGGCTACGAGCAGTACTTC.

The CDR3 DNA follows: TGTGCCAGCAGTTCAGGACAGATTAGCAATCAGCCCCAGCATTTT. Translation gives CASSSGQISNQPQHF. This chain connects TRBV27 to TRBJ1-5; a possible D gene is TRBD1 (6 bases). CDR3 length: 15 amino acids. Trimming took 4 bases from V and 0 from J, leaving 10 bases between them. Germline CDR1 reads MNHEY; CDR2 reads SMNVEV (reference sequence).

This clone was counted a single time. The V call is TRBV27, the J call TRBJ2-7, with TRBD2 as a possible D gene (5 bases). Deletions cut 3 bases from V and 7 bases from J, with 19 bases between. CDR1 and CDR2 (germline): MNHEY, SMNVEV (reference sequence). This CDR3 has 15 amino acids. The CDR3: CASSFVTGGSGEQYF. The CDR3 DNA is TGTGCCAGCAGTTTCGTAACGGGCGGGTCAGGAGAGCAGTACTTC.

CDR3 residues: CAISKGQGIGNEQFF. CDR3 DNA: TGTGCCATCAGTAAGGGACAGGGGATCGGCAATGAGCAGTTCTTC. The V and J genes are TRBV10-3 and TRBJ2-1; 10 nucleotides match TRBD1. J was trimmed by 6 bases and V by 5 bases; bases with no gene match: 7. Looked up from germline, CDR1 is ENHRY and CDR2 is SYGVKD. This CDR3 spans 15 amino acids.

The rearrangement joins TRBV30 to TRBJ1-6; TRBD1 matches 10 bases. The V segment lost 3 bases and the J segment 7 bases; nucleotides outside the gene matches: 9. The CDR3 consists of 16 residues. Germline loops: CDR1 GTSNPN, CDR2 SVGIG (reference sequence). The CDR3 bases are TGTGCCTGGAGGAACCGACAGGGGGCTGGGAATTCACCCCTCCACTTT. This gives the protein CAWRNRQGAGNSPLHF. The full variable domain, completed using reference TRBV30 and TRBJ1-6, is SQTIHQWPATLVQPVGSPLSLECTVEGTSNPNLYWYRQAAGRGLQLLFYSVGIGQISSEVPQNLSASRPQDRQFILSSKKLLLSDSGFYLCAWRNRQGAGNSPLHFGNGTRLTVT.